Listed below are T cell receptor beta chains from one sample, sequenced in a study of CD8 T cells in Susac syndrome. Via MiXCR, TCRdb re-called the immunoSEQ multiplex PCR reads, giving one row per CDR3 protein. The table includes approximately 190,000 distinct CDR3 sequences, roughly 96% detected once. Sequenced input: CD4+ T cells from PBMCs. The receptors here all came from a human donor with multiple sclerosis. CDR3s include the opening cysteine and the closing phenylalanine or tryptophan.

v_call: TRBV30; j_call: TRBJ1-1; cdr3_aa: CAWGGPQGPALTEAFF
v_call: TRBV29-1; j_call: TRBJ2-5; cdr3_aa: CSVDLGGRETQYF
v_call: TRBV6-5; j_call: TRBJ2-7; cdr3_aa: CASSYMGEQYF
v_call: TRBV4-1; j_call: TRBJ2-1; cdr3_aa: CASSQGLLGGSKNEQFF
v_call: TRBV29-1; j_call: TRBJ2-3; cdr3_aa: CSVEIGSTDTQYF
v_call: TRBV19; j_call: TRBJ2-1; cdr3_aa: CASSIDRGVVEQFF
v_call: TRBV27; j_call: TRBJ1-2; cdr3_aa: CASSFQGYYGYTF
v_call: TRBV20-1; j_call: TRBJ1-1; cdr3_aa: CSARGQVYTEAFF
v_call: TRBV12-3/TRBV12-4; j_call: TRBJ2-3; cdr3_aa: CATSQGGHTDTQYF
v_call: TRBV6-6; j_call: TRBJ2-5; cdr3_aa: CASRPGTGETQYF
v_call: TRBV25-1; j_call: TRBJ2-7; cdr3_aa: CASSEGQGAYEQYF
v_call: TRBV6-2/TRBV6-3; j_call: TRBJ2-1; cdr3_aa: CASGDRVNEQFF
v_call: TRBV15; j_call: TRBJ2-5; cdr3_aa: CATSRVGSGRQETQYF
v_call: TRBV5-4; j_call: TRBJ2-5; cdr3_aa: CASSLNQGRETQYF
v_call: TRBV7-9; j_call: TRBJ1-5; cdr3_aa: CASSSDGFNQPQHF
v_call: TRBV29-1; j_call: TRBJ1-1; cdr3_aa: CSVTGHNTEAFF
v_call: TRBV24-1; j_call: TRBJ1-2; cdr3_aa: CATSAEGTGDYGYTF
v_call: TRBV29-1; j_call: TRBJ2-1; cdr3_aa: CSVAQRGSNYNEQFF
v_call: TRBV20-1; j_call: TRBJ2-7; cdr3_aa: CSARGRRGGYEQYF
v_call: TRBV5-1; j_call: TRBJ2-3; cdr3_aa: CASSLAPSPSWTDTQYF
v_call: TRBV7-3; j_call: TRBJ2-3; cdr3_aa: CASSPGDFTDTQYF
v_call: TRBV3-1; j_call: TRBJ2-5; cdr3_aa: CASSQVRSGTQYF
v_call: TRBV11-2; j_call: TRBJ2-7; cdr3_aa: CASSYRRSSYEQYF
v_call: TRBV7-9; j_call: TRBJ2-7; cdr3_aa: CASSLAEYSSYEQYF
v_call: TRBV7-9; j_call: TRBJ2-2; cdr3_aa: CASRPAGLSTGELFF
v_call: TRBV20-1; j_call: TRBJ1-6; cdr3_aa: CSAGDLPGGSPLHF
v_call: TRBV3-1; j_call: TRBJ1-1; cdr3_aa: CASSHLWAEATEAFF
v_call: TRBV4-1; j_call: TRBJ1-1; cdr3_aa: CAAGSTGSANTEAFF
v_call: TRBV7-9; j_call: TRBJ2-6; cdr3_aa: CASSDQGSGANVLTF
v_call: TRBV2; j_call: TRBJ2-7; cdr3_aa: CASRSSGFYEQYF
v_call: TRBV20-1; j_call: TRBJ2-7; cdr3_aa: CSARAPGPVEQYF
v_call: TRBV7-3; j_call: TRBJ1-6; cdr3_aa: CASSQGTENSPLHF
v_call: TRBV5-4; j_call: TRBJ1-5; cdr3_aa: CASSRQGDNQPQHF
v_call: TRBV7-2; j_call: TRBJ2-1; cdr3_aa: CASSFDRGVFNEQFF
v_call: TRBV30; j_call: TRBJ2-1; cdr3_aa: CAWRREGEQFF
v_call: TRBV3-1; j_call: TRBJ1-2; cdr3_aa: CASSQGQQNYGYTF
v_call: TRBV29-1; j_call: TRBJ2-7; cdr3_aa: CSTITSYEQYF
v_call: TRBV12-3/TRBV12-4; j_call: TRBJ2-1; cdr3_aa: CASSRGLAGDEQFF
v_call: TRBV14; j_call: TRBJ1-1; cdr3_aa: CASSPDGANTEVFF
v_call: TRBV18; j_call: TRBJ2-7; cdr3_aa: CASSSDRDEQYF
v_call: TRBV20-1; j_call: TRBJ2-1; cdr3_aa: CSSTKSGTGMGSYNEQFF
v_call: TRBV3-1; j_call: TRBJ2-7; cdr3_aa: CASSPTISSYEQYF
v_call: TRBV12-3/TRBV12-4; j_call: TRBJ1-1; cdr3_aa: CASGRLEGPEAFF
v_call: TRBV7-9; j_call: TRBJ2-2; cdr3_aa: CASTASLGNTGELFF
v_call: TRBV19; j_call: TRBJ1-5; cdr3_aa: CASSFLGSPNQPQHF
v_call: TRBV7-8; j_call: TRBJ2-7; cdr3_aa: CASSPSRPGATRTRYF
v_call: TRBV29-1; j_call: TRBJ1-2; cdr3_aa: CSVEGLIGYTF
v_call: TRBV12-3/TRBV12-4; j_call: TRBJ2-7; cdr3_aa: CASSWDYGYEQYF
v_call: TRBV11-3; j_call: TRBJ2-1; cdr3_aa: CASRIKGEQFF
v_call: TRBV18; j_call: TRBJ1-2; cdr3_aa: CASSPVQGNGYTF
v_call: TRBV27; j_call: TRBJ2-5; cdr3_aa: CASSPLRDRGPQETQYF
v_call: TRBV24-1; j_call: TRBJ2-7; cdr3_aa: CATSVSGGTGEQYF
v_call: TRBV18; j_call: TRBJ2-1; cdr3_aa: CASSPPSLAYEQFF
v_call: TRBV5-5; j_call: TRBJ1-1; cdr3_aa: CASSRDTRQNTEAFF
v_call: TRBV27; j_call: TRBJ2-5; cdr3_aa: CASSRDGTQYF